Below are 31 T cell receptor beta chains sequenced from a single sample in a study of T-cell memory formation after mild COVID-19. TCRdb processed the 5' RACE reads anew with MiXCR; each CDR3 protein has one entry. The sample has a few hundred thousand distinct CDR3 sequences, 15% seen once. The sequenced material came from PBMCs or a T cell subset sorted from them (not recorded which). The receptors derive from a man in his late teens or twenties who had mild COVID-19 (a few samples of this study predate the infection). Cell type and time point are not known.

The genes are TRBV4-1 and TRBJ2-5; 7 bases are a match to TRBD1. Trimming took 5 bases from V and 1 from J; bases not matched to a gene: 10. Looked up from germline, CDR1 is MGHRA and CDR2 is YSYEKL. The CDR3 is 16 residues long. The CDR3 sequence: CASSSRQGGVQETQYF. The CDR3, as DNA: TGCGCCAGCAGCTCCCGACAGGGTGGAGTCCAAGAGACCCAGTACTTC.

This clonotype showed up many times. The V call is TRBV20-1, the J call TRBJ2-3; D is perhaps TRBD2 (5 bases). This CDR3 spans 11 amino acids. Germline CDR1 and CDR2: DFQATT and SNEGSKA (reference sequence). V was shortened by 4 bases and J by 9 bases, with 11 bases between the two germline ends. This chain's CDR3 is CSAKKADTQYF. The CDR3 bases are TGCAGTGCTAAGAAAGCGGACACGCAGTATTTT.

This chain links TRBV7-2 with TRBJ2-3, with D perhaps TRBD1 or TRBD2 (5 bases each). In germline, CDR1 is SGHTA, CDR2 FQGNSA. The V and J ends lost 6 bases and 6 bases respectively, with 19 bases between them. The length of the CDR3 is 15 residues. The CDR3: CASRGTGTEIDTQYF. The CDR3 nucleotides read TGTGCCAGCAGGGGGACCGGGACGGAGATCGATACGCAGTATTTT.

CDR3 sequence reads: CAISSKTGRAETQYF. CDR3 DNA: TGTGCCATCAGCTCCAAGACAGGGCGGGCGGAGACCCAGTACTTC. This chain connects TRBV10-3 to TRBJ2-5; 7 bases map to TRBD1. With 6 bases clipped from V and 5 bases from J, the junction kept 12 bases outside the gene matches. Germline V gene sequence: CDR1 ENHRY, CDR2 SYGVKD. This CDR3 region has 15 residues.

This chain connects TRBV7-2 to TRBJ1-1; 7 bases map to TRBD1. From germline, CDR1 is SGHTA and CDR2 FQGNSA. The J segment lost 1 base and the V segment lost 4 bases, leaving 9 bases of the junction unmatched. The CDR3 loop spans 16 amino acids. The CDR3 is CASSSRGDSWNTEAFF. The CDR3 nucleotides are TGTGCCAGCAGCTCCCGAGGGGACAGCTGGAACACTGAAGCTTTCTTT.

This clonotype was recorded a few times. This chain joins TRBV5-1 and TRBJ1-2; D not certain. The CDR3 has 14 amino acids. Trimming shortened V by 2 bases and J by 0 bases, and 8 bases separated the two germline ends. The germline V gene encodes CDR1 SGHRS and CDR2 YFSETQ. The CDR3 DNA sequence: TGCGCCAGCAGCTTAGACACATCTAACTATGGCTACACCTTC. Translation gives CASSLDTSNYGYTF.

Here the CDR3 reads CASRKTGTRDGYTF. CDR3 nucleotides: TGCGCCAGCAGGAAAACCGGGACAAGGGATGGCTACACCTTC. J is TRBJ1-2 and V is TRBV4-1; possible D gene TRBD1, 6 bases. V was cut by 6 bases and J by 6 bases, with 17 bases left in between. CDR1 is MGHRA, CDR2 YSYEKL, per germline. The CDR3 has 14 residues.

This clonotype has just a few counts. V is TRBV27 and J is TRBJ2-3, with 13 bases matching TRBD2. Losses at the gene ends were 6 bases for V and 2 bases for J; bases not matched to a gene: 8. The CDR3 spans 17 residues. Germline CDR1 and CDR2: MNHEY and SMNVEV (reference sequence). The CDR3 bases are TGTGCCAGCAGGCGACTAGCGGGGGGCCTTAACACAGATACGCAGTATTTT. Protein sequence: CASRRLAGGLNTDTQYF.

This clonotype was found a few times. The CDR3 here is CAWSKGLEAEAFF. CDR3 bases: TGTGCCTGGAGTAAGGGGTTGGAGGCTGAAGCTTTCTTT. The V gene is TRBV30, the J gene TRBJ1-1; perhaps TRBD1 as D (5 bases). The germline CDR1 and CDR2 sequences are GTSNPN and SVGIG (reference sequence). The CDR3 covers 13 residues. V was clipped by 2 bases and J by 6 bases, with 13 bases between them.

This clonotype was detected a few times. This chain links TRBV11-2 with TRBJ2-6, with D possibly matching TRBD1 (6 bases). V was trimmed by 4 bases and J by 2 bases, leaving 9 bases between them. The CDR3 has 15 amino acids. Germline loops: CDR1 SGHAT, CDR2 FQNNGV. The CDR3 sequence: CASSSPGAGANVLTF. CDR3 nucleotide sequence: TGTGCCAGCAGCTCTCCAGGGGCTGGGGCCAACGTCCTGACTTTC.

This chain links TRBV29-1 with TRBJ1-1; 10 bases match TRBD1. The V segment lost 7 bases and the J segment 3 bases; nucleotides outside the gene matches: 8. The CDR3 has 14 residues. The germline CDR1 and CDR2 sequences are SQVTM and ANQGSEA. CDR3 region: CSASGQGTDTEAFF. CDR3 bases: TGCAGCGCCTCGGGACAGGGGACGGACACTGAAGCTTTCTTT. Variable domain in full (rest from reference TRBV29-1 and TRBJ1-1): SAVISQKPSRDICQRGTSLTIQCQVDSQVTMMFWYRQQPGQSLTLIATANQGSEATYESGFVIDKFPISRPNLTFSTLTVSNMSPEDSSIYLCSASGQGTDTEAFFGQGTRLTVV.

The chain carries TRBV3-1 and TRBJ2-5; D tentatively reads TRBD1 or TRBD2 (5 bases each). V was trimmed by 3 bases and J by 5 bases, leaving 13 bases between them. The CDR3 runs 14 residues. Germline V gene data show CDR1 as LGHDT and CDR2 as YNNKEL (reference sequence). The chain's CDR3 is CASSHEGRRETQYF. The CDR3 DNA is TGTGCCAGCAGCCATGAGGGGCGACGGGAGACCCAGTACTTC.

This clonotype was recorded many times. The V gene is TRBV5-1, the J gene TRBJ2-1; TRBD2 matches 9 bases. The ends lost 1 base at V and 3 bases at J; junction bases unmatched: 2. Germline V gene lookup returns CDR1 SGHRS and CDR2 YFSETQ. CDR3 length equals 15 residues. CDR3 in amino acids: CASSLPSGDYNEQFF. The CDR3 DNA sequence: TGCGCCAGCAGCTTGCCTAGCGGGGACTACAATGAGCAGTTCTTC.

This clonotype has more than one count but fewer than ten. The chain carries TRBV6-5 and TRBJ1-2; D gene uncertain. The germline V gene has CDR1 MNHEY and CDR2 SVGAGI. V was pared by 2 bases and J by 6 bases, with 7 bases between. The CDR3 runs to 12 residues. CDR3 sequence: CASSYLGHGYTF. CDR3 coding DNA: TGTGCCAGCAGTTACCTCGGCCATGGCTACACCTTC.

The genes are TRBV4-1 and TRBJ1-5, with TRBD1 as a possible D gene (6 bases). Germline loops: CDR1 MGHRA, CDR2 YSYEKL. Trimming removed 1 base from V and 10 bases from J, with 14 bases in between. The CDR3 runs 14 residues. This chain's CDR3 is CASSQVRAQGPQHF. The CDR3 DNA sequence: TGCGCCAGCAGCCAAGTCAGGGCACAGGGCCCCCAGCATTTT.

The rearrangement joins TRBV12-3 or TRBV12-4 to TRBJ2-5, with 7 bases matching TRBD1. The J segment lost 3 bases and the V segment lost 5 bases, leaving 6 bases of the junction unmatched. The CDR3 totals 14 residues. The CDR3 is CASSPGQREETQYF. The CDR3 DNA is TGTGCCAGCAGTCCGGGACAGAGGGAAGAGACCCAGTACTTC.

This clonotype was counted only a few times. V and J are TRBV11-2 and TRBJ1-6; no clear D. Germline V gives CDR1 SGHAT, CDR2 FQNNGV. Between the trimmed V and J ends, which lost 8 bases and 5 bases, there was a span of 16 bases. CDR3 length equals 15 residues. CDR3 bases: TGTGCCAGCGTTTCCAAGGGTCAGCATAATTCACCCCTCCACTTT. Translating it yields CASVSKGQHNSPLHF.

There are a few counts of this clonotype. The CDR3 nucleotides read TGTGCCAGTAAGGCTAGCGGGGGGGCGCTGGAGCAGTACGTC. Amino acids: CASKASGGALEQYV. V usage is TRBV6-6 and J usage is TRBJ2-7; 12 bases agree with TRBD2. The V gene end was trimmed by 9 bases and the J gene end by 7 bases; junction bases not matched to a gene: 10. The germline CDR1 and CDR2 sequences are MNHNY and SVGAGI (reference sequence). This CDR3 has 14 residues.

This chain links TRBV20-1 with TRBJ1-1, with a weak D call TRBD1 (6 bases). Germline V lookup: CDR1 DFQATT, CDR2 SNEGSKA (reference sequence). Trimming pared 6 bases from V and 1 base from J, leaving 12 bases between. The CDR3 consists of 13 residues. CDR3 sequence (DNA): TGCAGTGCCCAGCCGGGGGCGAACACTGAAGCTTTCTTT. Protein sequence: CSAQPGANTEAFF.

In its sample, this clonotype was seen many times. The chain combines TRBV12-3 or TRBV12-4 with TRBJ1-3; D is undetermined. The CDR3 is 12 residues long. Between the trimmed V and J ends, which lost 6 bases and 2 bases, there was a span of 5 bases. The CDR3 DNA sequence: TGTGCCAGCAGCTCCACTGGAAACACCATATATTTT. This sequence encodes CASSSTGNTIYF.

In this sample, this clonotype turned up many times. J is TRBJ2-5 and V is TRBV11-2; D ambiguous. V lost 1 base and J 1 base, leaving 4 bases between the germline ends. Germline V lookup: CDR1 SGHAT, CDR2 FQNNGV. The CDR3 length is 13 residues. The CDR3 DNA reads as TGTGCCAGCAGCTTAGCCCTCCAAGAGACCCAGTACTTC. Protein: CASSLALQETQYF.

The chain employs TRBV4-1 and TRBJ1-6; D unclear. Germline CDR1 reads MGHRA; CDR2 reads YSYEKL. This CDR3 has 15 residues. Trimming stripped 4 bases from V and 8 bases from J, with 15 bases between. CDR3 in amino acids: CASSRYRYLDSPLHF. The CDR3 DNA reads TGCGCCAGCAGCCGATACCGTTATTTGGATTCACCCCTCCACTTT.

In its sample, this clonotype was seen a few times. This sequence joins TRBV7-6 and TRBJ2-7; 8 nucleotides agree with TRBD2. Trimming removed 0 bases from V and 0 bases from J; junction bases left unmatched: 19. CDR1 is SGHVS and CDR2 is FNYEAQ in the germline V gene. The CDR3 runs to 21 residues. CDR3 DNA sequence: TGTGCCAGCAGCTTAGCGCTACAAGGTCTCGGGACGGGGGGGCACTCCTACGAGCAGTACTTC. Protein sequence: CASSLALQGLGTGGHSYEQYF.

The table lists this clonotype with a few counts. The chain carries TRBV20-1 and TRBJ2-1, with a possible D match to TRBD2 (5 bases). V was shortened by 0 bases and J by 9 bases, with 12 bases between the two germline ends. The CDR3 covers 13 residues. In germline, CDR1 is DFQATT, CDR2 SNEGSKA (reference sequence). The CDR3 loop reads CSARDRKAGEQFF. CDR3 in DNA: TGCAGTGCTAGAGATAGGAAGGCGGGTGAGCAGTTCTTC.

The sample holds a few counts of this clonotype. The chain combines TRBV11-2 with TRBJ2-5; weak D call: TRBD2 (6 bases). V was trimmed by 5 bases and J by 4 bases, leaving 17 bases between them. Germline V gene data show CDR1 as SGHAT and CDR2 as FQNNGV. This CDR3 comprises 15 residues. The CDR3 loop is CASSVLAGYGETQYF. In DNA, the CDR3 is TGTGCCAGCAGCGTACTCGCGGGGTATGGAGAGACCCAGTACTTC.

This rearrangement joins TRBV6-2 or TRBV6-3 to TRBJ2-7; TRBD1 aligns across 8 bases. The CDR3 loop spans 15 amino acids. Germline trimming cut 6 bases from V and 1 base from J; bases unmatched to any gene: 8. From germline, CDR1 is MNHEY and CDR2 SVGEGT. Written as DNA, the CDR3 is TGTGCCAGCAGCTCGGACAGGGAATTTTCCTACGAGCAGTACGTC. Translating it yields CASSSDREFSYEQYV.

The chain combines TRBV24-1 with TRBJ1-2; the match to TRBD1 covers 7 bases. V was clipped by 7 bases and J by 2 bases; unmatched bases: 12. The CDR3 has 16 amino acids. Germline V gene data show CDR1 as KGHDR and CDR2 as SFDVKD. CDR3 coding DNA: TGTGCCACCAGGGATCAAAAGGACAGGATAAACTATGGCTACACCTTC. As protein: CATRDQKDRINYGYTF.

This clonotype was seen at least ten times. The chain carries TRBV13 and TRBJ2-1; 11 nucleotides line up with TRBD2. CDR1 and CDR2 from the germline V gene are PRHDT and FYEKMQ (reference sequence). V shed 1 base and J 0 bases; nucleotides not matched to a gene: 8. CDR3 size: 19 residues. CDR3 residues: CASSLEGTSGGSSYNEQFF. The CDR3 coding sequence is TGTGCCAGCAGCTTAGAGGGGACTAGCGGAGGCAGCTCCTACAATGAGCAGTTCTTC.

This clonotype was counted only a few times. This rearrangement joins TRBV20-1 to TRBJ2-7; 8 bases map to TRBD2. Germline V CDR1 and CDR2: DFQATT, SNEGSKA (reference sequence). This CDR3 has 13 amino acids. The junction had 9 bases not matched to a gene; V was cut back by 6 bases and J by 5 bases. The CDR3 DNA follows: TGCAGTGCCATGGGTAGCGGGGTCCACGAGCAGTACTTC. Translated: CSAMGSGVHEQYF.

The rearrangement links TRBV20-1 to TRBJ1-4; the D gene is possibly TRBD1 (5 bases). V was cut by 3 bases and J by 7 bases, with 15 bases left in between. There are 14 residues in the CDR3. Looked up from germline, CDR1 is DFQATT and CDR2 is SNEGSKA (reference sequence). The CDR3 is CSASLGPGGEKLFF. CDR3 coding DNA: TGCAGTGCTAGTCTGGGGCCGGGAGGTGAAAAACTGTTTTTT.

This clonotype was counted ten times or more. V usage is TRBV10-3 and J usage is TRBJ1-1; D is ambiguous. CDR3 length equals 13 residues. V was clipped by 6 bases and J by 5 bases, with 13 bases between them. CDR1 ENHRY and CDR2 SYGVKD come from the germline V gene. The CDR3 bases are TGTGCCATCAGCCTGCTCGGATGGACTGAAGCTTTCTTT. Amino acids: CAISLLGWTEAFF.